The rows below give T cell receptor beta chains drawn from one sample of a study of neoadjuvant nivolumab and ipilimumab in lung cancer. Produced via immunoSEQ multiplex PCR; TCRdb's table is partial and in-frame only. The sample includes about 13,000 clones, around 65% seen only once; the top ten take approximately 26%. The specimen was peripheral blood, collected after neoadjuvant nivolumab, alone or with ipilimumab, at or shortly before surgery. These receptors were collected from an adult with non-small cell lung cancer. Each CDR3 is given with its conserved first and last residue. A D gene is named only where the DNA matches it firmly. Expanded clones are given a class, and other clones once, few, many or no size at all.

CDR3aa: CASSLSGNEQFF; CDR3nt: TGTGCCAGCAGCTTATCTGGGAATGAGCAGTTCTTC; abundance: .; d_gene: .; j_gene: TRBJ2-1; v_gene: TRBV11-2
CDR3aa: CASSLEQSYGYTF; CDR3nt: TGTGCCAGCAGCTTAGAACAGTCCTATGGCTACACCTTC; abundance: .; d_gene: .; j_gene: TRBJ1-2; v_gene: TRBV7-2
CDR3aa: CASSRGGSSYNEQFF; CDR3nt: TGTGCCAGCTCACGCGGGGGTAGCTCCTACAATGAGCAGTTCTTC; abundance: few; d_gene: TRBD2; j_gene: TRBJ2-1; v_gene: TRBV18
CDR3aa: CASRKDRDKGYTF; CDR3nt: TGTGCCAGCAGAAAGGACAGGGACAAGGGCTACACCTTC; abundance: few; d_gene: TRBD1; j_gene: TRBJ1-2; v_gene: TRBV2
CDR3aa: CASSPSDREDYEQYF; CDR3nt: TGCGCCAGCAGCCCATCGGACAGGGAGGACTACGAGCAGTACTTC; abundance: .; d_gene: TRBD1; j_gene: TRBJ2-7; v_gene: TRBV4-1
CDR3aa: CSPGRPGGETQYF; CDR3nt: TGCAGCCCAGGACGTCCAGGAGGCGAGACCCAGTACTTC; abundance: few; d_gene: .; j_gene: TRBJ2-5; v_gene: TRBV29-1
CDR3aa: CASSHGTLGTEAFF; CDR3nt: TGTGCCAGCAGTCACGGGACATTAGGGACTGAAGCTTTCTTT; abundance: .; d_gene: .; j_gene: TRBJ1-1; v_gene: TRBV6-6
CDR3aa: CASSLNSRGDTQYF; CDR3nt: TGTGCCAGCAGCTTAAACTCCCGGGGAGATACGCAGTATTTT; abundance: .; d_gene: .; j_gene: TRBJ2-3; v_gene: TRBV11-2
CDR3aa: CASGSYSNQPQHF; CDR3nt: TGTGCCAGCGGGAGTTATAGCAATCAGCCCCAGCATTTT; abundance: once; d_gene: .; j_gene: TRBJ1-5; v_gene: TRBV6-5
CDR3aa: CASSLGQGDQPQHF; CDR3nt: TGCGCCAGCAGCTTGGGACAGGGGGATCAGCCCCAGCATTTT; abundance: .; d_gene: TRBD1; j_gene: TRBJ1-5; v_gene: TRBV5-1
CDR3aa: CASSRGEAGELFF; CDR3nt: TGTGCCAGCAGTCGGGGGGAGGCCGGGGAGCTGTTTTTT; abundance: medium-sized; d_gene: TRBD2; j_gene: TRBJ2-2; v_gene: TRBV6-5
CDR3aa: CASSLSGTDSGNTIYF; CDR3nt: TGTGCCAGCTCACTATCCGGGACGGACTCTGGAAACACCATATATTTT; abundance: .; d_gene: .; j_gene: TRBJ1-3; v_gene: TRBV18
CDR3aa: CASSLGRGVEQFF; CDR3nt: TGCGCCAGCAGTTTAGGCAGGGGAGTTGAGCAGTTCTTC; abundance: .; d_gene: .; j_gene: TRBJ2-1; v_gene: TRBV10-2
CDR3aa: CASSLITAQRYTF; CDR3nt: TGTGCCAGCAGCTTAATAACAGCTCAAAGGTACACCTTC; abundance: .; d_gene: .; j_gene: TRBJ1-2; v_gene: TRBV7-9
CDR3aa: CASSFGRDYEQYF; CDR3nt: TGTGCCAGCAGCTTCGGTAGGGATTACGAGCAGTACTTC; abundance: .; d_gene: .; j_gene: TRBJ2-7; v_gene: TRBV7-8
CDR3aa: CSVEDRNYGYTF; CDR3nt: TGCAGCGTTGAGGACAGGAACTATGGCTACACCTTC; abundance: .; d_gene: TRBD1; j_gene: TRBJ1-2; v_gene: TRBV29-1
CDR3aa: CSVNTARGTEAFF; CDR3nt: TGCAGCGTTAACACGGCCAGGGGCACTGAAGCTTTCTTT; abundance: .; d_gene: .; j_gene: TRBJ1-1; v_gene: TRBV29-1
CDR3aa: CASSWDHIDTQYF; CDR3nt: TGTGCCAGCAGTTGGGACCACATTGATACGCAGTATTTT; abundance: .; d_gene: .; j_gene: TRBJ2-3; v_gene: TRBV7-9
CDR3aa: CASSQERLAGVYEQYF; CDR3nt: TGCGCCAGCAGCCAAGAGAGGCTAGCGGGAGTCTACGAGCAGTACTTC; abundance: once; d_gene: TRBD2; j_gene: TRBJ2-7; v_gene: TRBV4-3
CDR3aa: CASSPDTLSGNTIYF; CDR3nt: TGTGCCAGCAGCCCGGATACTCTCTCTGGAAACACCATATATTTT; abundance: .; d_gene: .; j_gene: TRBJ1-3; v_gene: TRBV11-3
CDR3aa: CASSSGQVNTEAFF; CDR3nt: TGTGCCAGCTCATCGGGACAGGTGAACACTGAAGCTTTCTTT; abundance: few; d_gene: TRBD1; j_gene: TRBJ1-1; v_gene: TRBV18
CDR3aa: CAWSAQGNQPQHF; CDR3nt: TGTGCCTGGAGCGCACAGGGGAATCAGCCCCAGCATTTT; abundance: .; d_gene: TRBD1; j_gene: TRBJ1-5; v_gene: TRBV30
CDR3aa: CAGLTQGAYTF; CDR3nt: TGTGCCGGACTAACTCAGGGGGCCTACACCTTC; abundance: once; d_gene: TRBD1; j_gene: TRBJ1-2; v_gene: TRBV30
CDR3aa: CASSQVDEAFF; CDR3nt: TGTGCCAGCAGCCAAGTGGATGAAGCTTTCTTT; abundance: .; d_gene: .; j_gene: TRBJ1-1; v_gene: TRBV14
CDR3aa: CASSLGGNRYNEQFF; CDR3nt: TGTGCCAGCAGCTTAGGGGGTAATCGCTACAATGAGCAGTTCTTC; abundance: .; d_gene: .; j_gene: TRBJ2-1; v_gene: TRBV11-2
CDR3aa: CASRRYQGSGANVLTF; CDR3nt: TGTGCCAGTAGGAGATACCAGGGTTCTGGGGCCAACGTCCTGACTTTC; abundance: .; d_gene: .; j_gene: TRBJ2-6; v_gene: TRBV19
CDR3aa: CASIPRRANTEAFF; CDR3nt: TGTGCCAGCATCCCTCGTAGGGCGAACACTGAAGCTTTCTTT; abundance: once; d_gene: .; j_gene: TRBJ1-1; v_gene: TRBV7-9
CDR3aa: CASSPSPSGGLEQYF; CDR3nt: TGCGCCAGCAGCCCCTCTCCTAGCGGGGGGCTAGAGCAGTACTTC; abundance: .; d_gene: TRBD2; j_gene: TRBJ2-7; v_gene: TRBV5-1
CDR3aa: CASSSSGELFF; CDR3nt: TGTGCCAGCAGCTCGAGTGGGGAGCTGTTTTTT; abundance: few; d_gene: .; j_gene: TRBJ2-2; v_gene: TRBV11-1
CDR3aa: CSVQPSGGTEQYF; CDR3nt: TGCAGCGTGCAACCAAGCGGGGGGACCGAGCAGTACTTC; abundance: .; d_gene: TRBD2; j_gene: TRBJ2-7; v_gene: TRBV29-1
CDR3aa: CASSFADRGRGYTF; CDR3nt: TGCGCCAGCAGCTTCGCGGACAGGGGGCGAGGCTACACCTTC; abundance: .; d_gene: TRBD1; j_gene: TRBJ1-2; v_gene: TRBV5-1
CDR3aa: CASSLSSRGQNTEAFF; CDR3nt: TGTGCCAGCAGCCTGAGCTCCAGGGGTCAGAACACTGAAGCTTTCTTT; abundance: .; d_gene: .; j_gene: TRBJ1-1; v_gene: TRBV9